These T cell receptor beta chains were read from a single sample in a study of cytomegalovirus exposure and HLA in healthy donors. Data came from immunoSEQ multiplex PCR; TCRdb stores just in-frame clones and leaves some out. The sample has some 170,000 clones, roughly 80% seen once; the top ten hold about 4%. Sequenced input: PBMCs. The receptors derive from a man between 50 and 59 years old in good health and CMV-seropositive. Both conserved end residues are part of each CDR3. The D gene is left open where the match is weak. A clone size is listed for some rows: how often the clone was seen (once, few, many), or a class if it is expanded.

size	length	D	V	J	DNA	CDR3
NA	14	TRBD1	TRBV9	TRBJ1-4	TGTGCCAGCAGCGGCGACAGGGAGTTTGAAAAACTGTTTTTT	CASSGDREFEKLFF
NA	10	NA	TRBV28	TRBJ2-3	TGTGCCAGCAGTTTGAGGGAGCCGTATTTT	CASSLREPYF
NA	18	NA	TRBV5-1	TRBJ1-5	TGCGCCAGCAGCTTGGCCCCGGTACACCAACTAAGCAATCAGCCCCAGCATTTT	CASSLAPVHQLSNQPQHF
few	17	NA	TRBV7-3	TRBJ2-7	TGTGCCAGCAGCTTAAGACGACTAGAGGAACTCGCCTACGAGCAGTACTTC	CASSLRRLEELAYEQYF
NA	17	TRBD2	TRBV19	TRBJ2-1	TGTGCCAGTAGTAACCCTGGACTAGCGGGAGGAATTGATGAGCAGTTCTTC	CASSNPGLAGGIDEQFF
NA	15	NA	TRBV2	TRBJ1-5	TGTGCCAGCAATGGGGGGGTCTATAGCAATCAGCCCCAGCATTTT	CASNGGVYSNQPQHF
NA	14	TRBD1	TRBV5-4	TRBJ1-2	TGTGCCAGCAGCTCAGGACAGGAAAACTATGGCTACACCTTC	CASSSGQENYGYTF
few	13	NA	TRBV6-5	TRBJ1-5	TGTGCCAGCACCTCTACGGCTGGGGCACCCCAGCATTTT	CASTSTAGAPQHF
once	14	NA	TRBV6-1	TRBJ1-1	TGTGCCAGCAGGGTAACCCAGGTTAACACTGAAGCTTTCTTT	CASRVTQVNTEAFF
NA	14	TRBD1	TRBV6-5	TRBJ1-2	TGTGCCAGCAGTTACTCATACAGGGGTAATGGCTACACCTTC	CASSYSYRGNGYTF
NA	15	TRBD1	TRBV9	TRBJ2-7	TGTGCCAGCAGCGCAGGACAGGGGGCAATGGACGAGCAGTACTTC	CASSAGQGAMDEQYF
NA	15	NA	TRBV18	TRBJ2-5	TGTGCCAGCTCACTGAGCCGGGGAGGCGGGGAGACCCAGTACTTC	CASSLSRGGGETQYF
NA	15	NA	TRBV29-1	TRBJ1-2	TGCAGCGTTGAAGGGGGGGACGCGACGATTTATGGCTACACCTTC	CSVEGGDATIYGYTF
NA	13	TRBD1	TRBV5-6	TRBJ1-1	TGTGCCAGCAGCTTGGGGCAGGGGGCTGAAGCTTTCTTT	CASSLGQGAEAFF
NA	14	TRBD2	TRBV19	TRBJ2-5	TGTGCCAGTACCCCGGGACTAGCGGACACAGAGCAGTACTTC	CASTPGLADTEQYF
NA	13	TRBD1	TRBV29-1	TRBJ2-5	TGCAGCGCAGCGGGACAGGGGACTACGCAGCAGTACTTC	CSAAGQGTTQQYF
few	15	NA	TRBV7-2	TRBJ1-1	TGTGCCAGCAGCTTAGATCGGGGGGGGAACACTGAAGCTTTCTTT	CASSLDRGGNTEAFF
few	16	NA	TRBV6-6	TRBJ2-1	TGTGCCAGCAGTTACCCCTCGGGGGGCCCCTACAATGAGCAGTTCTTC	CASSYPSGGPYNEQFF
NA	13	TRBD1	TRBV9	TRBJ2-7	TGTGCCAGCAGCGCCCCGACAGGGTACGAGCAGTACTTC	CASSAPTGYEQYF
NA	16	TRBD1	TRBV4-1	TRBJ2-7	TGCGCCAGCAGCCAAGTGGGGACAGGGGGCTTCGGCGAGCAGTACTTC	CASSQVGTGGFGEQYF
NA	15	TRBD1	TRBV28	TRBJ2-2	TGTGCCAGCAGTTCACAGGGGTTAACCACCGGGGAGCTGTTTTTT	CASSSQGLTTGELFF
few	13	TRBD1	TRBV28	TRBJ2-7	TGTGCCAGCAGTGCCAGACAGGGGTACGAGCAGTACTTC	CASSARQGYEQYF
NA	18	TRBD2	TRBV7-9	TRBJ2-5	TGTGCCAGCAGCCCAGGACTAGCGGGAGGTCAGTACGGGGAGACCCAGTACTTC	CASSPGLAGGQYGETQYF
NA	12	NA	TRBV27	TRBJ2-3	TGTGCCAGCAGTTTTAGCCGGGATACGCAGTATTTT	CASSFSRDTQYF
NA	16	NA	TRBV14	TRBJ2-7	TGTGCCAGCAGCCAAGGGAGGGACAGAAACCCCTACGAGCAGTACTTC	CASSQGRDRNPYEQYF
NA	13	NA	TRBV4-3	TRBJ1-2	TGCGCCAGCAGCCAAGAGGGGGCCTGGGGCTACACCTTC	CASSQEGAWGYTF
NA	14	TRBD2	TRBV5-1	TRBJ2-7	TGCGCCAGCAAAAGCGGGGCAAGCTCCTACGAGCAGTACTTC	CASKSGASSYEQYF
NA	12	NA	TRBV27	TRBJ2-7	TGTGCCAGCAGTTCAGGAGGGTTCGAGCAGTACTTC	CASSSGGFEQYF
once	11	TRBD1	TRBV20-1	TRBJ2-6	TGCAGTGCTAGAGGGGACAGCCAAGTGACTTTC	CSARGDSQVTF
NA	14	NA	TRBV9	TRBJ2-1	TGTGCCAGCAGCGTAGTTGGGGGGTTCAATGAGCAGTTCTTC	CASSVVGGFNEQFF
few	13	NA	TRBV11-2	TRBJ2-7	TGTGCCAGCAGCTCCCTACCCCACAGGGTGGAGTACTTC	CASSSLPHRVEYF
NA	15	TRBD2	TRBV19	TRBJ2-7	TGTGCCAGTAGTGATGGCACGGGAGGGGGTTACGAGCAGTACTTC	CASSDGTGGGYEQYF
NA	13	NA	TRBV6-1	TRBJ2-5	TGTGCCAGCAGTGACACTCGTCAAGAGACCCAGTACTTC	CASSDTRQETQYF
NA	13	NA	TRBV5-1	TRBJ2-7	TGCGCCAGCAGCCAACCGTCGGGCTACGAGCAGTACTTC	CASSQPSGYEQYF
NA	15	NA	TRBV10-1	TRBJ2-7	TGCGCCAGCAGTGAGCCCAGGGGAAAATCCTACGAGCAGTACTTC	CASSEPRGKSYEQYF
NA	16	NA	TRBV4-1	TRBJ1-3	TGCGCCAGCAGCCGGGCAGGACAGAGCTCTGGAAACACCATATATTTT	CASSRAGQSSGNTIYF
NA	15	TRBD1	TRBV6-5	TRBJ2-1	TGTGCCAGCAGCCGTGACCGGGACAGGCTCTATGAGCAGTTCTTC	CASSRDRDRLYEQFF
NA	14	NA	TRBV27	TRBJ2-1	TGTGCCAGCAGTTTGGGGGCGAGCTACAATGAGCAGTTCTTC	CASSLGASYNEQFF
NA	14	NA	TRBV15	TRBJ1-1	TGTGCCACCAGCAGAGGAGGGTCGAACACTGAAGCTTTCTTT	CATSRGGSNTEAFF
NA	13	NA	TRBV15	TRBJ2-5	TGTGCCACCAGCAGATTGACAGCCGAGACCCAGTACTTC	CATSRLTAETQYF
NA	15	TRBD2	TRBV10-2	TRBJ2-7	TGCGCCAGCAGTGCCTCTAGCGGGTATTATTTCGAGCAGTACTTC	CASSASSGYYFEQYF
NA	15	TRBD1	TRBV4-1	TRBJ2-7	TGCGCCAGCAGCCAAGGACAGGGGTCACCCTACGAGCAGTACTTC	CASSQGQGSPYEQYF
NA	13	TRBD1	TRBV28	TRBJ2-7	TGTGCCACAAGACAGGGGAATGATTACGAGCAGTACTTC	CATRQGNDYEQYF
NA	14	NA	TRBV4-2	TRBJ2-7	TGTGCCAGCAGCCAAGATGAGGGCCCCTACGAGCAGTACTTC	CASSQDEGPYEQYF
few	11	NA	TRBV30	TRBJ2-7	TGTGCCTGGCAGGGATCCTACGAGCAGTACTTC	CAWQGSYEQYF
once	18	TRBD1	TRBV5-1	TRBJ1-6	TGCGCCAGCAGCTTACCCGCCGGGACAGGGACGGATAATTCACCCCTCCACTTT	CASSLPAGTGTDNSPLHF
NA	15	TRBD1	TRBV28	TRBJ2-7	TGTGCCAGCAGTTCTCCGGGACAGACAGTCTACGAGCAGTACTTC	CASSSPGQTVYEQYF
NA	12	NA	TRBV7-2	TRBJ2-2	TGTGCCAGCAGCCGACAGCTCGGGGAGCTGTTTTTT	CASSRQLGELFF
NA	14	NA	TRBV7-3	TRBJ2-1	TGTGCCAGCAGCTTAGGGCAGGGGAAGAATGAGCAGTTCTTC	CASSLGQGKNEQFF
NA	14	NA	TRBV10-3	TRBJ2-5	TGTGCCATCAGTATTCGGGAGACTAGGGAGACCCAGTACTTC	CAISIRETRETQYF
NA	15	TRBD1	TRBV5-4	TRBJ1-1	TGTGCCAGCAGGGACCGACAGGGGGTGGACACTGAAGCTTTCTTT	CASRDRQGVDTEAFF
NA	15	TRBD2	TRBV7-9	TRBJ2-1	TGTGCCAGCAGCTTAGTAGCGGGCCCTCGGGATGAGCAGTTCTTC	CASSLVAGPRDEQFF